This record concerns one T cell receptor (beta chain) sequence. The sample originates from a study of blood T cell repertoires in COVID-19. Study-level background: The United States, Italy and Spain supplied acute and convalescent COVID-19 samples. Sources were T cells, B-cell-depleted T cells, or PBMCs; the material itself was cDNA or gDNA.

Authors' methods: Reference gene primer amplification in the assay estimated nucleated cell counts. The assay was immunoSEQ multiplex PCR, and TCRdb's table has in-frame clones only and misses some. The DNA was the basis for D and trimming; V, J and clone size are from that table. This table has some 300,000 clones, about nine tenths appearing once. This CDR3 comprises 15 residues. Germline V gene data show CDR1 as SGHTS and CDR2 as YDEGEE. Trimming took 5 bases from V and 0 from J, leaving 14 bases between them. The chain combines TRBV5-8 with TRBJ1-1; tentative D call: TRBD1 (6 bases). Sequences were obtained from peripheral blood. This receptor was identified in a woman in her 30s who had recovered from COVID-19. CDR3 in DNA: TGTGCCAGCAGAGCCCAGGGGAACATGAACACTGAAGCTTTCTTT. Encoded protein: CASRAQGNMNTEAFF.